The next 4 T cell receptor beta chains were all read from a single sample in a study of cytomegalovirus exposure and HLA in healthy donors. The PCR used 60 Vbeta and 13 Jbeta primers. Only in-frame clones appear in the TCRdb table, and some are missing; sequencing was by immunoSEQ multiplex PCR. The sample lists 200,000 to 250,000 clones, 82% occurring once. Sequences were obtained from PBMCs. These receptors originate from a woman in her thirties or forties in good health and CMV-seronegative.

J is TRBJ1-5 and V is TRBV7-8; 8 bases map to TRBD1. This CDR3 is built from 13 residues. Germline loops: CDR1 SGHVS, CDR2 FQNEAQ. Unmatched junction bases numbered 5, after V lost 5 bases and J lost 8 bases. The CDR3 loop is CASSPDRGEPQHF. The CDR3 region has the DNA TGTGCCAGCAGCCCTGACAGGGGAGAGCCCCAGCATTTT. Full variable domain (remainder filled in from reference TRBV7-8 and TRBJ1-5): GAGVSQSPRYKVAKRGQDVALRCDPISGHVSLFWYQQALGQGPEFLTYFQNEAQLDKSGLPSDRFFAERPEGSVSTLKIQRTQQEDSAVYLCASSPDRGEPQHFGDGTRLSIL.

The CDR3 nucleotides are TGCAGCGTCCAGAGGCAGGGGGCGATGGGCACTGAAGCTTTCTTT. Translated, it gives CSVQRQGAMGTEAFF. V and J are TRBV29-1 and TRBJ1-1, with 8 nucleotides matching TRBD1. The CDR3 contains 15 residues. Germline V lookup: CDR1 SQVTM, CDR2 ANQGSEA. Trimming removed 6 bases from V and 4 bases from J; junction bases left unmatched: 13.

The gene calls are TRBV11-2 and TRBJ2-1; 14 nucleotides agree with TRBD2. The CDR3 runs to 17 residues. Germline loops: CDR1 SGHAT, CDR2 FQNNGV. With 1 base clipped from V and 8 bases from J, the junction kept 7 bases outside the gene matches. This CDR3 is CASSLARLAGGPDEQFF. The CDR3 DNA follows: TGTGCCAGCAGCTTAGCCCGACTAGCGGGAGGGCCCGATGAGCAGTTCTTC.

The rearrangement uses TRBV9 and TRBJ2-3; 8 bases are a match to TRBD2. The germline V gene encodes CDR1 SGDLS and CDR2 YYNGEE. This CDR3 is built from 16 residues. Trimming at V came to 0 bases and at J to 10 bases, leaving 13 bases not matched to a gene. The CDR3 sequence is CASSVVGSGVGGPQYF. As DNA, the CDR3 is TGTGCCAGCAGCGTAGTTGGTAGCGGGGTAGGGGGTCCGCAGTATTTT.